The 20 T cell receptor beta chains given below trace back to one sample, sequenced in a study of shared clonotypes between healthy human individuals. TCRdb's table, derived via immunoSEQ multiplex PCR, lists solely in-frame clones and lacks some. The table lists 1 million to 1.2 million clones, roughly 80% of them singletons. Sequences were obtained from memory CD4+ T cells from PBMCs. The subset here: CD45RA-negative fraction. The origin of the receptors is a man aged 18 to 35 in good health. Some clones in this sample may be carry-over from other donors' samples.

The chain has TRBV27 and TRBJ2-1; 9 positions match TRBD2. CDR3 size: 16 residues. The V gene end was trimmed by 8 bases and the J gene end by 8 bases; junction bases not matched to a gene: 16. The germline V gene has CDR1 MNHEY and CDR2 SMNVEV (reference sequence). In DNA, the CDR3 is TGTGCCAGCCGGGGGCTAGCGGGATCTTCAGGGGATGAGCAGTTCTTC. This sequence encodes CASRGLAGSSGDEQFF.

This clone has more than one count but fewer than ten. Other DNA sequences of this sample code for an identical CDR3. The chain has TRBV5-1 and TRBJ2-1; maybe TRBD1 (6 bases). The CDR3 sequence is 13 residues long. Germline values: CDR1 SGHRS, CDR2 YFSETQ. V was shortened by 2 bases and J by 3 bases, with 6 bases between the two germline ends. CDR3 sequence: CASSLGGYNEQFF. In DNA, the CDR3 is TGCGCCAGCAGCTTAGGGGGCTACAATGAGCAGTTCTTC.

The J gene is TRBJ1-1, the V gene TRBV2; 7 bases fit TRBD1. This CDR3 is built from 13 residues. With 5 bases clipped from V and 5 bases from J, the junction kept 5 bases outside the gene matches. The V gene's germline CDR1 is SNHLY and CDR2 FYNNEI. The CDR3 coding sequence is TGTGCCAGCAGTAGGGGGCGCGAGACTGAAGCTTTCTTT. This codes for CASSRGRETEAFF.

The chain couples TRBV10-1 to TRBJ1-1; TRBD1 is a possible D gene (6 bases). In germline, CDR1 is WNHNN, CDR2 SYGVQD (reference sequence). This CDR3 comprises 17 residues. The ends were cut back, 2 bases at V and 1 base at J, with 17 bases in the middle. The CDR3 loop reads CASSEARGFPENTEAFF. CDR3 sequence (DNA): TGCGCCAGCAGTGAGGCTAGGGGGTTCCCGGAGAACACTGAAGCTTTCTTT.

This rearrangement joins TRBV28 to TRBJ1-2, with no clear D. The CDR3 contains 13 residues. The V gene lost 6 bases and the J gene lost 4 bases, with 12 bases spanning the gap. From germline, CDR1 is MDHEN and CDR2 SYDVKM. This CDR3 is CASSSILSYGYTF. The CDR3 DNA is TGTGCCAGCAGCTCCATATTGAGCTATGGCTACACCTTC.

This sequence joins TRBV23-1 and TRBJ1-1; the match to TRBD1 covers 8 bases. TRBV23-1 falls under the ORF class, with uncertain function. V trimming: 8 bases; J trimming: 3 bases; junction bases outside the gene matches: 11. The CDR3 totals 15 residues. CDR3 bases: TGCGCCAGCCGGGACAGGACTTCTTATGACACTGAAGCTTTCTTT. It specifies CASRDRTSYDTEAFF.

The chain employs TRBV5-1 and TRBJ2-7; D possibly uses TRBD1 or TRBD2 (5 bases each). V lost 4 bases and J 1 base, leaving 15 bases between the germline ends. The CDR3 covers 15 residues. The germline V gene encodes CDR1 SGHRS and CDR2 YFSETQ. CDR3 sequence: CASSQTGRDSYEQYF. The CDR3 nucleotides read TGCGCCAGCAGCCAAACAGGTCGGGATTCCTACGAGCAGTACTTC.

This clone has a single count. This same CDR3 is encoded by further DNA sequences in the sample. J is TRBJ2-5 and V is TRBV20-1; D gene ambiguous. The CDR3 extends over 11 amino acids. V was pared by 0 bases and J by 5 bases, with 4 bases between. Germline CDR1 is DFQATT and CDR2 is SNEGSKA (reference sequence). CDR3 in amino acids: CSARDRETQYF. As DNA, the CDR3 is TGCAGTGCTAGAGATCGCGAGACCCAGTACTTC.

CDR3 coding DNA: TGTGCCAGCAGCAGGGGGAAAACCACTGAAGCTTTCTTT. Encoded protein: CASSRGKTTEAFF. V and J are TRBV6-5 and TRBJ1-1, with TRBD1 matching over 7 bases. V was pared by 6 bases and J by 4 bases, with 5 bases of the junction left unmatched. Looked up from germline, CDR1 is MNHEY and CDR2 is SVGAGI. The CDR3 runs 13 residues.

The chain joins TRBV4-1 to TRBJ2-1, with 9 bases that match TRBD2. This CDR3 is 16 amino acids long. Germline V gene sequence: CDR1 MGHRA, CDR2 YSYEKL. V shed 1 base and J 2 bases; nucleotides not matched to a gene: 3. The CDR3 reads CASSQVAGGAYNEQFF. CDR3 nucleotides: TGCGCCAGCAGCCAAGTGGCGGGAGGGGCCTACAATGAGCAGTTCTTC.

Notes on this clone: Given a much more abundant clone one base away, this may be a read error. The chain employs TRBV7-2 and TRBJ2-5, with 7 bases lining up with TRBD1. This CDR3 is 16 amino acids long. Germline V lookup: CDR1 SGHTA, CDR2 FQGNSA. The CDR3 sequence: CAGSTTGVGPQETQYF. CDR3 in DNA: TGTGCCGGCAGCACCACAGGGGTGGGGCCTCAAGAGACCCAGTACTTC.

The gene calls are TRBV19 and TRBJ2-3; D unresolved. The CDR3 is made up of 14 amino acids. The V end lost 8 bases, the J end lost 1 base, and 13 bases lay between the germline ends. Germline lookup yields CDR1 LNHDA and CDR2 SQIVND (reference sequence). CDR3 loop: CASRRVGGTDTQYF. In DNA form, the CDR3 reads TGTGCCAGTCGACGCGTGGGTGGCACAGATACGCAGTATTTT.

The chain carries TRBV16 and TRBJ1-5, with no clear D. V was cut by 1 base and J by 2 bases, with 6 bases left in between. The length of the CDR3 is 14 residues. CDR1 is KGHSY, CDR2 FQNENV, per germline. For the CDR3, the DNA is TGTGCCAGCAGCCAATACGGAGGCAATCAGCCCCAGCATTTT. This gives the protein CASSQYGGNQPQHF.

J is TRBJ2-1 and V is TRBV4-1, with D possibly called TRBD1 or TRBD2 (5 bases each). CDR3 length: 14 residues. CDR1 and CDR2 from the germline V gene are MGHRA and YSYEKL. Trimming shortened V by 0 bases and J by 8 bases, and 11 bases separated the two germline ends. This CDR3 reads CASSQELLGDEQFF. The CDR3 DNA is TGCGCCAGCAGCCAAGAACTACTAGGGGATGAGCAGTTCTTC.

V usage is TRBV5-5 and J usage is TRBJ2-7, with unresolved D. V was shortened by 1 base and J by 1 base, with 6 bases between the two germline ends. Germline V gene sequence: CDR1 SGHKS, CDR2 YYEKEE (reference sequence). The CDR3 loop spans 13 amino acids. CDR3 sequence reads: CASSLTVSYEQYF. The CDR3 region has the DNA TGTGCCAGCAGCTTGACAGTTTCCTACGAGCAGTACTTC.

The chain is built from TRBV6-1 and TRBJ1-3, with 8 bases that match TRBD1. CDR1 and CDR2 from the germline V gene are MNHNS and SASEGT. Losses at the gene ends were 6 bases for V and 11 bases for J; bases not matched to a gene: 12. The CDR3 spans 14 residues. This CDR3 is CASRDTGTGLAIYF. The CDR3 coding sequence is TGTGCCAGCAGGGATACCGGGACAGGCCTCGCCATATATTTT.

This chain uses TRBV28 with TRBJ1-2; 9 nucleotides agree with TRBD1. This CDR3 contains 13 residues. Germline trimming cut 4 bases from V and 7 bases from J; bases unmatched to any gene: 4. Germline values: CDR1 MDHEN, CDR2 SYDVKM. For the CDR3, the DNA is TGTGCCAGCAGTTCCGGGGACAGGGCTGGCTACACCTTC. It translates to CASSSGDRAGYTF.

The chain uses TRBV10-3 and TRBJ2-2; unclear D gene. CDR1 is ENHRY and CDR2 is SYGVKD in the germline V gene. This CDR3 is built from 12 residues. Trimming left V 6 bases short and J 7 bases short, with 9 bases between. CDR3 DNA: TGTGCCATCAGCGACGGCTACGGGGAGCTGTTTTTT. It encodes CAISDGYGELFF.

This clone was recorded only once. The chain recombines TRBV30 with TRBJ2-1, with a tentative D call TRBD2 (5 bases). V was pared by 4 bases and J by 9 bases, with 10 bases between. CDR1 is GTSNPN, CDR2 SVGIG, per germline (reference sequence). The CDR3 is 11 residues long. The CDR3 bases are TGTGCCTGGAATCGGACTGGTGAGCAGTTCTTC. Protein sequence: CAWNRTGEQFF. Complete variable domain (other parts from reference TRBV30 and TRBJ2-1): SQTIHQWPATLVQPVGSPLSLECTVEGTSNPNLYWYRQAAGRGLQLLFYSVGIGQISSEVPQNLSASRPQDRQFILSSKKLLLSDSGFYLCAWNRTGEQFFGPGTRLTVL.

A remark on this clone: This CDR3 is also generated by other DNA sequences in the sample. The chain recombines TRBV5-1 with TRBJ2-3; no clear D gene. Per the germline V gene, CDR1 is SGHRS and CDR2 is YFSETQ. This CDR3 has 12 residues. V was trimmed by 1 base and J by 6 bases, leaving 6 bases between them. For the CDR3, the DNA is TGCGCCAGCAGCTTGTCTCTGGATACGCAGTATTTT. Translation: CASSLSLDTQYF.